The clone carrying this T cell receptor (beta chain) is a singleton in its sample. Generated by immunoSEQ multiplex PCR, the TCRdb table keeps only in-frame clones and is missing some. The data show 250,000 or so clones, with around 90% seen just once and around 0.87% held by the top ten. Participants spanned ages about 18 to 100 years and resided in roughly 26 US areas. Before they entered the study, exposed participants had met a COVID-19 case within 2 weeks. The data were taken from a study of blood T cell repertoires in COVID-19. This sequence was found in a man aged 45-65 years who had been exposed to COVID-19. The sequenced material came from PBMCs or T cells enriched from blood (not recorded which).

Here the CDR3 reads CASSLIGREGTDTQYF. CDR3 DNA sequence: TGTGCCAGCAGCTTAATTGGGCGGGAGGGTACAGATACGCAGTATTTT. The V gene is TRBV11-2, the J gene TRBJ2-3; 9 nucleotides line up with TRBD2. V trimming: 2 bases; J trimming: 3 bases; junction bases outside the gene matches: 6. CDR1 is SGHAT, CDR2 FQNNGV, per germline. The CDR3 has 16 amino acids. The full variable domain, its missing parts supplied by reference TRBV11-2 and TRBJ2-3, is EAGVAQSPRYKIIEKRQSVAFWCNPISGHATLYWYQQILGQGPKLLIQFQNNGVVDDSQLPKDRFSAERLKGVDSTLKIQPAKLEDSAVYLCASSLIGREGTDTQYFGPGTRLTVL.